This TCR beta chain was documented in a study of blood T cell repertoires in COVID-19. Background on the study: Sites across the United States, Italy and Spain contributed samples from acute and convalescent COVID-19.

In the original processing: Estimation of nucleated cell counts was performed using reference gene primer amplification. Profiling relied on immunoSEQ multiplex PCR, and the TCRdb table lists in-frame clones only, not all of them. Clone size and V and J calls were adopted from that table, with D and trimming inferred from the DNA. Of 240,000 or so clones detected, about 89% appear once; the ten largest clones hold 8.8%. Residents of over 20 US areas, aged about 18 to 95 years, made up the participants. Donors in Cohort 3 counted as recovered after two negative PCRs, clearance, or symptom resolution. The sample taken for sequencing was PBMCs or T cells enriched from blood (not recorded which). The TCR was taken from a man in his forties who had recovered from COVID-19.

CDR3 protein: CATSPGSHREQYF. Written as DNA, the CDR3 is TGTGCCACCAGTCCAGGGTCCCATAGGGAGCAGTACTTC. V is TRBV24-1 and J is TRBJ2-7; tentatively, D is TRBD1 (5 bases). This CDR3 has 13 amino acids. In germline, CDR1 is KGHDR, CDR2 SFDVKD. V lost 6 bases to trimming and J lost 7 bases, with 15 bases between them.